This T cell receptor (beta chain) was identified during a study of blood T cell repertoires in COVID-19. Background on the study: Researchers got acute and convalescent COVID-19 samples from the United States, Italy and Spain. The analysed material was cDNA or gDNA that came from T cells, B-cell-depleted T cells, or PBMCs.

Looked up from germline, CDR1 is MNHNY and CDR2 is SVGAGI (reference sequence). Trimming took 0 bases from V and 6 from J, leaving 14 bases between them. The CDR3 is 15 residues long. Per the study methods: Amplification with reference gene primers provided the estimates of nucleated cell counts. Method: immunoSEQ multiplex PCR; TCRdb's copy keeps in-frame clones and lacks some. V and J calls and clone size are those listed in that table; D and trimming were worked out from the DNA. This table holds a few hundred thousand clones, around 82% found once. This clone was observed a single time. The chain uses TRBV6-6 and TRBJ1-2; tentatively, D is TRBD1 (5 bases). Input material: peripheral blood. The receptor comes from a human donor in a cohort sampled during active COVID-19. The CDR3 reads CASSYSKWRDHGYTF. The CDR3 nucleotides are TGTGCCAGCAGTTACTCGAAATGGAGGGACCATGGCTACACCTTC.